Below, 8 T cell receptor beta chains from the same sample are listed, as sequenced in a study of beta chain features in type 1 diabetes. The authors reverse transcribed all of the isolated RNA, so sequencing captured expressed TCRB transcripts. TCRdb keeps only in-frame clones here, not all; method: immunoSEQ multiplex PCR. The sample has some 140,000 clones, 7% to 10% seen once; the top ten hold around 0.7%. Sequencing was carried out using central memory CD4+ T cells from blood. All receptors derive from a man aged 18-30 years in good health.

The chain's CDR3 is CASGKGNQPQHF. Here the CDR3 DNA reads TGTGCCAGCGGGAAGGGCAATCAGCCCCAGCATTTT. The rearrangement links TRBV19 to TRBJ1-5; no clear D gene. The CDR3 sequence is 12 residues long. Germline V gene data show CDR1 as LNHDA and CDR2 as SQIVND (reference sequence). The V end lost 9 bases, the J end lost 2 bases, and 8 bases lay between the germline ends.

The chain joins TRBV7-8 to TRBJ1-5; 7 bases align to TRBD1. The V segment lost 5 bases and the J segment 4 bases; nucleotides outside the gene matches: 11. There are 16 residues in the CDR3. Germline values: CDR1 SGHVS, CDR2 FQNEAQ. Written as DNA, the CDR3 is TGTGCCAGCAGCCATGACCGGGACAGAGGTAATCAGCCCCAGCATTTT. Protein: CASSHDRDRGNQPQHF.

The chain recombines TRBV6-1 with TRBJ2-7, with D possibly matching TRBD1 (6 bases). V was pared by 7 bases and J by 2 bases, with 15 bases between. CDR3 length: 14 amino acids. Germline V CDR1 and CDR2: MNHNS, SASEGT. The chain's CDR3 is CASTQGLGTYEQYF. The CDR3 DNA sequence: TGTGCCAGCACCCAGGGGCTGGGGACCTACGAGCAGTACTTC.

The V call is TRBV11-2, the J call TRBJ1-5; D ambiguous. The germline V gene encodes CDR1 SGHAT and CDR2 FQNNGV. This CDR3 comprises 13 residues. V lost 1 base to trimming and J lost 7 bases, with 8 bases between them. CDR3 DNA sequence: TGTGCCAGCAGCTTAGGGGTGGAGCAGCCCCAGCATTTT. Its translation: CASSLGVEQPQHF.

V gene TRBV27 combines with J gene TRBJ1-6; 7 nucleotides match TRBD1. Trimming at V came to 8 bases and at J to 3 bases, leaving 4 bases not matched to a gene. Germline lookup yields CDR1 MNHEY and CDR2 SMNVEV (reference sequence). The CDR3 is 14 residues long. Written as DNA, the CDR3 is TGTGCCAGCGCAGGGGGACACTATAATTCACCCCTCCACTTT. This encodes CASAGGHYNSPLHF.

The CDR3 is CASSTQGGSPLHF. The CDR3 DNA follows: TGTGCCAGCTCAACTCAGGGGGGTTCACCCCTCCACTTT. The V gene is TRBV18, the J gene TRBJ1-6, with 7 bases that match TRBD1. This CDR3 is 13 amino acids long. The germline V gene encodes CDR1 KGHSH and CDR2 LQKENI. The V gene end was trimmed by 5 bases and the J gene end by 9 bases; junction bases not matched to a gene: 4.

This clone was seen more than once but under ten times. Possible read error: a much larger clone is one base away. The rearrangement joins TRBV7-9 to TRBJ2-3; no clear D gene. This CDR3 spans 14 amino acids. Trimming cost V 1 base and J 1 base, with 6 bases left between them. Per the germline V gene, CDR1 is SEHNR and CDR2 is FQNEAQ (reference sequence). CDR3 DNA: TGTGCCAGCAGCTTAGGGCAGGGCACAGATACGCAGTATTTT. Amino acids: CASSLGQGTDTQYF.

The CDR3: CASRSRAGAYEQYF. For the CDR3, the DNA is TGTGCCAGCAGGTCCCGGGCAGGGGCCTACGAGCAGTACTTC. The chain combines TRBV27 with TRBJ2-7; D might be TRBD1 (6 bases). CDR1 is MNHEY, CDR2 SMNVEV, per germline (reference sequence). V was clipped by 6 bases and J by 2 bases, with 14 bases between them. The CDR3 loop spans 14 amino acids.